This is a list of T cell receptor beta chains from one sample in a study of T cell responses to AZD1222 COVID-19 vaccine. Repertoires were generated with immunoSEQ multiplex PCR, while TCRdb's copy carries only in-frame clones and drops some. Found here are around 67,000 clones, 84% of them singletons; the top ten hold 6.5% to 8%. The sample here was peripheral blood, taken on day 0 of AZD1222 vaccination. These TCRs come from an adult in good health. The CDR3 runs from the conserved cysteine through the conserved F or W. A D gene is named only where the DNA matches it firmly. Only some rows state a clone size, as once, few, many or a class for expanded clones.

CDR3 DNA: TGTGCCAGCAGCTGGTCCGACAGGGCAGAGCAGCCCCAGCATTTT; CDR3 protein: CASSWSDRAEQPQHF; D gene: TRBD1; V gene: TRBV5-5; J gene: TRBJ1-5; clone size: .; CDR3 length: 15
CDR3 DNA: TGTGCCAGCAGCCCCCGGGGTAGGCCGGGGGACGAGCAGTACTTC; CDR3 protein: CASSPRGRPGDEQYF; D gene: .; V gene: TRBV5-5; J gene: TRBJ2-7; clone size: .; CDR3 length: 15
CDR3 DNA: TGTGCCAGCAGCTGGACTACGGCCGAGCAGTACTTC; CDR3 protein: CASSWTTAEQYF; D gene: .; V gene: TRBV7-9; J gene: TRBJ2-7; clone size: .; CDR3 length: 12
CDR3 DNA: TGTGCCAGCGGCATTGACCCGAACACTGAAGCTTTCTTT; CDR3 protein: CASGIDPNTEAFF; D gene: .; V gene: TRBV2; J gene: TRBJ1-1; clone size: .; CDR3 length: 13
CDR3 DNA: TGCGCCAGCAGCCAAGATTCGACGGTCTCTGGGGCCAACGTCCTGACTTTC; CDR3 protein: CASSQDSTVSGANVLTF; D gene: .; V gene: TRBV4-3; J gene: TRBJ2-6; clone size: .; CDR3 length: 17
CDR3 DNA: TGTGCCAGCAGCTTGGCAACTAGCGGGGGATACAATGAGCAGTTCTTC; CDR3 protein: CASSLATSGGYNEQFF; D gene: TRBD2; V gene: TRBV5-6; J gene: TRBJ2-1; clone size: .; CDR3 length: 16
CDR3 DNA: TGTGCCAGCAGCCAAGACAGGGCGGAGACCCAGTACTTC; CDR3 protein: CASSQDRAETQYF; D gene: TRBD1; V gene: TRBV5-4; J gene: TRBJ2-5; clone size: .; CDR3 length: 13
CDR3 DNA: TGTGCCACCAGCAGAAGCCTGGTGGGTCAGCCCCAGCATTTT; CDR3 protein: CATSRSLVGQPQHF; D gene: .; V gene: TRBV15; J gene: TRBJ1-5; clone size: few; CDR3 length: 14
CDR3 DNA: TGTGCCAGCAGTTTATTACAGGGCCGATCACCCCTCCACTTT; CDR3 protein: CASSLLQGRSPLHF; D gene: .; V gene: TRBV27; J gene: TRBJ1-6; clone size: .; CDR3 length: 14
CDR3 DNA: TGTGCCAGCAGCCGCAACCGGGAGGACGGTGAAGCTTTCTTT; CDR3 protein: CASSRNREDGEAFF; D gene: .; V gene: TRBV7-8; J gene: TRBJ1-1; clone size: .; CDR3 length: 14
CDR3 DNA: TGTGCCAGCAGTTTTCGGGAGGGACCTGATTACGAGCAGTACTTC; CDR3 protein: CASSFREGPDYEQYF; D gene: TRBD2; V gene: TRBV7-2; J gene: TRBJ2-7; clone size: .; CDR3 length: 15
CDR3 DNA: TGTGCCAGTAGTATAAGGGGCGCAGGATATGGCTACACCTTC; CDR3 protein: CASSIRGAGYGYTF; D gene: .; V gene: TRBV19; J gene: TRBJ1-2; clone size: .; CDR3 length: 14
CDR3 DNA: TGCGCCAGCAGCCAACCGAGGGCCGGCTACACCTTC; CDR3 protein: CASSQPRAGYTF; D gene: .; V gene: TRBV4-1; J gene: TRBJ1-2; clone size: .; CDR3 length: 12
CDR3 DNA: TGCGCCAGCAGCCTAAGAACAGGGAACACTGAAGCTTTCTTT; CDR3 protein: CASSLRTGNTEAFF; D gene: .; V gene: TRBV5-1; J gene: TRBJ1-1; clone size: .; CDR3 length: 14
CDR3 DNA: TGTGCCAGTAGTACCACCGGACCCCCGGGCCACTATGGCTACACCTTC; CDR3 protein: CASSTTGPPGHYGYTF; D gene: .; V gene: TRBV19; J gene: TRBJ1-2; clone size: .; CDR3 length: 16
CDR3 DNA: TGCAGCGTGACCGGGACTAGCGGGGAGGACACCGGGGAGCTGTTTTTT; CDR3 protein: CSVTGTSGEDTGELFF; D gene: TRBD2; V gene: TRBV29-1; J gene: TRBJ2-2; clone size: .; CDR3 length: 16
CDR3 DNA: TGTGCCAGCTCACCAGAGTCGGGGGGATACTCTGGAAACACCATATATTTT; CDR3 protein: CASSPESGGYSGNTIYF; D gene: .; V gene: TRBV18; J gene: TRBJ1-3; clone size: .; CDR3 length: 17
CDR3 DNA: TGCGCCAGCAGTTTACCGACAGGGACAGCCTACGAGCAGTACTTC; CDR3 protein: CASSLPTGTAYEQYF; D gene: TRBD1; V gene: TRBV5-1; J gene: TRBJ2-7; clone size: .; CDR3 length: 15
CDR3 DNA: TGTGCCAGCAGCTGGGACAGGGGTTATGGCTACACCTTC; CDR3 protein: CASSWDRGYGYTF; D gene: TRBD1; V gene: TRBV27; J gene: TRBJ1-2; clone size: .; CDR3 length: 13
CDR3 DNA: TGCGCCAGCAGCCAAGTCCGGATGGGTTTCACTGAAGCTTTCTTT; CDR3 protein: CASSQVRMGFTEAFF; D gene: .; V gene: TRBV4-3; J gene: TRBJ1-1; clone size: .; CDR3 length: 15
CDR3 DNA: TGTGCCAGCAGACCCCTTTATGGCTACACCTTC; CDR3 protein: CASRPLYGYTF; D gene: .; V gene: TRBV7-9; J gene: TRBJ1-2; clone size: .; CDR3 length: 11
CDR3 DNA: TGTGCCACTTCCAAAGGGGTCTACGAGCAGTACTTC; CDR3 protein: CATSKGVYEQYF; D gene: .; V gene: TRBV15; J gene: TRBJ2-7; clone size: .; CDR3 length: 12
CDR3 DNA: TGTGCCAGCAGCTTCTCGGGGCCCACTGAAGCTTTCTTT; CDR3 protein: CASSFSGPTEAFF; D gene: .; V gene: TRBV7-2; J gene: TRBJ1-1; clone size: .; CDR3 length: 13
CDR3 DNA: TGTGCCAGCGCCGGGACAGGGCAGAATGAGCAGTTCTTC; CDR3 protein: CASAGTGQNEQFF; D gene: TRBD1; V gene: TRBV2; J gene: TRBJ2-1; clone size: .; CDR3 length: 13
CDR3 DNA: TGTGCCAGCAGACAGACAGGGGAAAACTATGGCTACACCTTC; CDR3 protein: CASRQTGENYGYTF; D gene: TRBD1; V gene: TRBV6-5; J gene: TRBJ1-2; clone size: .; CDR3 length: 14
CDR3 DNA: TGTGCCAGCAGCCGGGACCCGAACACTGAAGCTTTCTTT; CDR3 protein: CASSRDPNTEAFF; D gene: .; V gene: TRBV3-1/TRBV3-2; J gene: TRBJ1-1; clone size: .; CDR3 length: 13
CDR3 DNA: TGTGCCAGCAGCTTAGCGGGACTAGCGGGGGAAGAGACCCAGTACTTC; CDR3 protein: CASSLAGLAGEETQYF; D gene: TRBD2; V gene: TRBV7-2; J gene: TRBJ2-5; clone size: once; CDR3 length: 16
CDR3 DNA: TGTGCCAGCAGCTTAGGAGCGGGGGGCAGGGATACGCAGTATTTT; CDR3 protein: CASSLGAGGRDTQYF; D gene: TRBD2; V gene: TRBV7-2; J gene: TRBJ2-3; clone size: .; CDR3 length: 15
CDR3 DNA: TGCGCCAGCAGCCAATTTGGGGCAGGCACCGGGGAGCTGTTTTTT; CDR3 protein: CASSQFGAGTGELFF; D gene: .; V gene: TRBV4-1; J gene: TRBJ2-2; clone size: few; CDR3 length: 15
CDR3 DNA: TGTGCCAGCAGTTACTCGAAGATGGCTCTTAACTATGGCTACACCTTC; CDR3 protein: CASSYSKMALNYGYTF; D gene: .; V gene: TRBV6-6; J gene: TRBJ1-2; clone size: .; CDR3 length: 16
CDR3 DNA: TGTGCCAGCAGCCACGGACTAGGATCCTACGAGCAGTACTTC; CDR3 protein: CASSHGLGSYEQYF; D gene: TRBD2; V gene: TRBV3-1/TRBV3-2; J gene: TRBJ2-7; clone size: .; CDR3 length: 14
CDR3 DNA: TGTGCCAGCAGCCGGTACTGGGGAGATACGCAGTATTTT; CDR3 protein: CASSRYWGDTQYF; D gene: .; V gene: TRBV7-2; J gene: TRBJ2-3; clone size: .; CDR3 length: 13
CDR3 DNA: TGTGCCAGCAGCTCCTGGACTAGCGCGGAGACCCAGTACTTC; CDR3 protein: CASSSWTSAETQYF; D gene: TRBD2; V gene: TRBV11-2; J gene: TRBJ2-5; clone size: once; CDR3 length: 14
CDR3 DNA: TGTGCCAGCAGCACGGGGGGTCGGGGAGAAGCTTTCTTT; CDR3 protein: CASSTGGRGEAFF; D gene: .; V gene: TRBV11-3; J gene: TRBJ1-1; clone size: .; CDR3 length: 13
CDR3 DNA: TGTGCCAGCAGCTTGGCAGCCGGAGATACGCAGTATTTT; CDR3 protein: CASSLAAGDTQYF; D gene: .; V gene: TRBV13; J gene: TRBJ2-3; clone size: .; CDR3 length: 13
CDR3 DNA: TGTGCCAGCAGTTACTCGACCCCAGGGCCAGGGTCACCCCTCCACTTT; CDR3 protein: CASSYSTPGPGSPLHF; D gene: .; V gene: TRBV6-5; J gene: TRBJ1-6; clone size: .; CDR3 length: 16
CDR3 DNA: TGTGCCAGCTCACCCCCAGGGTTCGAGCAGTACTTC; CDR3 protein: CASSPPGFEQYF; D gene: .; V gene: TRBV18; J gene: TRBJ2-7; clone size: few; CDR3 length: 12
CDR3 DNA: TGTGCCAGCTCACCGGAGGACGGAAGTTACTACGAGCAGTACTTC; CDR3 protein: CASSPEDGSYYEQYF; D gene: .; V gene: TRBV18; J gene: TRBJ2-7; clone size: once; CDR3 length: 15
CDR3 DNA: TGTGCCAGCAGCCAAGATCCCAGGGACACTGAAGCTTTCTTT; CDR3 protein: CASSQDPRDTEAFF; D gene: .; V gene: TRBV3-1/TRBV3-2; J gene: TRBJ1-1; clone size: .; CDR3 length: 14
CDR3 DNA: TGTGCCAGCAGCTTAGGCAGGCCGAATGAGCAGTTCTTC; CDR3 protein: CASSLGRPNEQFF; D gene: .; V gene: TRBV5-6; J gene: TRBJ2-1; clone size: .; CDR3 length: 13
CDR3 DNA: TGTGCCAGCAGCCAATTGGACAGGGGGCAGGAGCAGTACTTC; CDR3 protein: CASSQLDRGQEQYF; D gene: TRBD1; V gene: TRBV3-1/TRBV3-2; J gene: TRBJ2-7; clone size: .; CDR3 length: 14
CDR3 DNA: TGCAGCCATACTAGCGGGGGCGTGAATGAGCAGTTCTTC; CDR3 protein: CSHTSGGVNEQFF; D gene: TRBD2; V gene: TRBV29-1; J gene: TRBJ2-1; clone size: .; CDR3 length: 13
CDR3 DNA: TGTGCCAGCAGTTTGCCCGGGACAGATAATTCACCCCTCCACTTT; CDR3 protein: CASSLPGTDNSPLHF; D gene: TRBD1; V gene: TRBV6-5; J gene: TRBJ1-6; clone size: .; CDR3 length: 15
CDR3 DNA: TGTGCCAGCAGTGAAATAGGGGTCTCCGGAGGGGCCAACGTCCTGACTTTC; CDR3 protein: CASSEIGVSGGANVLTF; D gene: .; V gene: TRBV6-1; J gene: TRBJ2-6; clone size: medium-sized; CDR3 length: 17
CDR3 DNA: TGTGCCAGCTTTTCCTCGACAGACTACGAGCAGTACTTC; CDR3 protein: CASFSSTDYEQYF; D gene: .; V gene: TRBV28; J gene: TRBJ2-7; clone size: .; CDR3 length: 13
CDR3 DNA: TGTGCCAGCAGCTTAGTAAGGGGCACTGAAAAACTGTTTTTT; CDR3 protein: CASSLVRGTEKLFF; D gene: .; V gene: TRBV7-8; J gene: TRBJ1-4; clone size: .; CDR3 length: 14
CDR3 DNA: TGTGCCAGCAGCAGGGACCGCTCCTACAATGAGCAGTTCTTC; CDR3 protein: CASSRDRSYNEQFF; D gene: .; V gene: TRBV9; J gene: TRBJ2-1; clone size: .; CDR3 length: 14
CDR3 DNA: TGTGCCGGCAGTGGGGCAAAGAGCTCTGGGGCCAACGTCCTGACTTTC; CDR3 protein: CAGSGAKSSGANVLTF; D gene: .; V gene: TRBV6-6; J gene: TRBJ2-6; clone size: .; CDR3 length: 16